In its sample, the clone carrying this TCR beta chain was seen many times. The antigen remains undetermined. The CDR3 length is 17 residues. Looked up from germline, CDR1 is MNHEY and CDR2 is SVGAGI. The junction had 7 bases not matched to a gene; V was cut back by 2 bases and J by 0 bases. The entry originates in a study of regulatory T cells in long-lasting Graves disease. Study-level points and caveats: It was possible that the small sample size reduced accuracy.

Time point indicated: newly diagnosed GD, antithyroid drugs for less than 3 months. The authors made the TCR library using RNA they extracted from PBMCs. Arm-PCR of CDR3 regions and iRepertoire HTBI primers were the basis on which TCR beta libraries were built. TCRdb ran MiXCR on the multiplex PCR reads and lists one entry per CDR3 protein. The sample has approximately 350,000 distinct CDR3 sequences, 15% to 20% seen once. These data are also associated with another study on T cells in Graves' hyperthyroidism and ophthalmopathy. Turning to that study: The authors' 13 V-J model separated ophthalmopathy from stable hyperthyroidism.

The V call is TRBV6-5, the J call TRBJ1-5; 7 nucleotides match TRBD1. This receptor was identified in a young woman with Graves disease. Sequences were derived from peripheral blood mononuclear cells (PBMCs), sampled at new diagnosis, from a patient treated with antithyroid drugs. The CDR3 here is CASSYQTGPDSNQPQHF. The DNA of the CDR3 is TGTGCCAGCAGTTACCAGACAGGGCCTGATAGCAATCAGCCCCAGCATTTT.